The 22 T cell receptor beta chains in this list originate from one sample, sequenced in a study of T cell responses to AZD1222 COVID-19 vaccine. Assay used: immunoSEQ multiplex PCR; TCRdb lists only in-frame clones, some missing. The sample lists 120,000 or so clones, 88% occurring once. The sequencing used peripheral blood, collected on day 0 of MenACWY control vaccination. Receptors were obtained from an adult in good health.

The chain joins TRBV5-8 to TRBJ1-1; D remains ambiguous. Germline V gene data show CDR1 as SGHTS and CDR2 as YDEGEE. The V end was cut by 5 bases, the J end by 0 bases, with 8 bases between. The CDR3 length is 13 residues. The CDR3 is CASSPSVNTEAFF. The DNA of the CDR3 is TGTGCCAGCAGTCCATCAGTGAACACTGAAGCTTTCTTT. The full variable domain, completed using reference TRBV5-8 and TRBJ1-1, is EAGVTQSPTHLIKTRGQQATLRCSPISGHTSVYWYQQALGLGLQFLLWYDEGEERNRGNFPPRFSGRQFPNYSSELNVNALELEDSALYLCASSPSVNTEAFFGQGTRLTVV.

V gene TRBV5-1 combines with J gene TRBJ2-4; 11 positions match TRBD1. The CDR3 extends over 14 amino acids. Germline V gene lookup returns CDR1 SGHRS and CDR2 YFSETQ. The V and J ends lost 4 bases and 4 bases, in that order; junction bases with no gene match: 1. CDR3 sequence (DNA): TGCGCCAGCAGCGGACAGGGGGCGAAAAACATTCAGTACTTC. It is translated as CASSGQGAKNIQYF.

This clone was seen only once. The chain carries TRBV15 and TRBJ1-1; 9 nucleotides agree with TRBD1. From germline, CDR1 is LNHNV and CDR2 YYDKDF (reference sequence). The CDR3 is 14 residues long. V dropped 6 bases and J dropped 5; count of bases not matched to a gene: 7. CDR3 amino acids: CATRGQGVVTEAFF. CDR3 DNA: TGTGCCACCAGGGGACAGGGAGTGGTTACTGAAGCTTTCTTT.

The V and J genes are TRBV10-1 and TRBJ2-1, with D possibly called TRBD1 or TRBD2 (5 bases each). Trimming shortened V by 7 bases and J by 10 bases, and 14 bases separated the two germline ends. CDR3 length: 12 residues. CDR1 and CDR2 from the germline V gene are WNHNN and SYGVQD (reference sequence). DNA for the CDR3: TGCGCCAGCACCTCTCCTTGGGGGGAGCAGTTCTTC. Protein: CASTSPWGEQFF.

CDR3 DNA: TGTGCCAGTAGTATAGACCCAGGGTTAAGAGGGGAGCTGTTTTTT. It yields the protein CASSIDPGLRGELFF. The chain uses TRBV19 and TRBJ2-2, with a weak D call TRBD1 (5 bases). CDR1 is LNHDA and CDR2 is SQIVND in the germline V gene (reference sequence). The CDR3 has 15 residues. Trimming took 0 bases from V and 8 from J, leaving 13 bases between them.

The V and J genes are TRBV5-1 and TRBJ2-2; TRBD1 agrees at 8 bases. V gave up 4 bases and J gave up 5 bases; unmatched junction bases: 10. The CDR3 is 16 amino acids. Germline CDR1 SGHRS, CDR2 YFSETQ. As DNA, the CDR3 is TGCGCCAGCAGCCCATACCGGGACAGGACAACCGGGGAGCTGTTTTTT. Protein sequence: CASSPYRDRTTGELFF.

The chain employs TRBV7-3 and TRBJ1-1; D is ambiguous. The CDR3 loop spans 14 amino acids. Trimming took 5 bases from V and 4 from J, leaving 14 bases between them. The germline CDR1 and CDR2 sequences are SGHTA and FQGTGA. CDR3 in amino acids: CASSQRALATEAFF. The CDR3 DNA sequence: TGTGCCAGCAGCCAACGGGCCTTGGCCACTGAAGCTTTCTTT.

The chain is built from TRBV5-1 and TRBJ2-1, with TRBD2 identical over 8 bases. V lost 0 bases, J lost 7 bases, and 9 bases stayed unmatched. Looked up from germline, CDR1 is SGHRS and CDR2 is YFSETQ. The CDR3 totals 16 residues. CDR3 in DNA: TGCGCCAGCAGCTTGGGTGTCGGGAGGGCCCAAAATGAGCAGTTCTTC. Translating gives CASSLGVGRAQNEQFF.

Turning to this clone: A read error may produce the germline difference seen at one junction end. The chain combines TRBV6-1 with TRBJ1-1, with a tentative D call TRBD1 (5 bases). There are 13 residues in the CDR3. In germline, CDR1 is MNHNS, CDR2 SASEGT. In DNA form, the CDR3 reads TGTGCCAGCAGCGAAGGACAGAACACTGAAGCTTTCTTT. It encodes CASSEGQNTEAFF.

J is TRBJ2-1 and V is TRBV28; D is undetermined. Trimming removed 1 base at V and 2 bases at J, with 6 bases between. The CDR3 spans 14 residues. Germline V gives CDR1 MDHEN, CDR2 SYDVKM. Here the CDR3 reads CASSLSTAYNEQFF. The CDR3 DNA reads as TGTGCCAGCAGTTTATCAACAGCCTACAATGAGCAGTTCTTC.

J is TRBJ2-3 and V is TRBV24-1, with 9 positions matching TRBD1. The CDR3 totals 17 residues. J lost 2 bases, V lost 6 bases, and 11 bases had no gene match. Germline CDR1 is KGHDR and CDR2 is SFDVKD. The CDR3 DNA reads as TGTGCCACCAGTTCGCCGGGACAGGGAACGAACACAGATACGCAGTATTTT. This translates into CATSSPGQGTNTDTQYF.

V and J are TRBV5-4 and TRBJ1-1, with 11 bases matching TRBD1. CDR3 length equals 16 residues. The germline V gene has CDR1 SGHNT and CDR2 YYREEE (reference sequence). V trimming: 0 bases; J trimming: 5 bases; junction bases outside the gene matches: 6. Here the CDR3 reads CASSLAGQGARTEAFF. DNA of the CDR3: TGTGCCAGCAGCTTGGCCGGACAGGGGGCGCGGACTGAAGCTTTCTTT.

The chain combines TRBV11-1 with TRBJ2-6; TRBD1 matches 8 bases. V lost 5 bases and J lost 1; bases outside the gene matches: 1. The CDR3 spans 15 residues. Looked up from germline, CDR1 is SGHAT and CDR2 is FQDESV (reference sequence). The CDR3 DNA is TGTGCCAGCAGCAACAGGGGGTCTGGGGCCAACGTCCTGACTTTC. It specifies CASSNRGSGANVLTF.

The V and J genes are TRBV19 and TRBJ1-1, with 7 nucleotides matching TRBD1. Germline V gives CDR1 LNHDA, CDR2 SQIVND (reference sequence). This CDR3 has 13 amino acids. The DNA of the CDR3 is TGTGCTTACCAGGGGGGGAAGTTCACTGAAGCTTTCTTT. This gives the protein CAYQGGKFTEAFF.

The V gene is TRBV10-3, the J gene TRBJ2-1; the match to TRBD1 covers 9 bases. This CDR3 comprises 16 residues. The ends lost 3 bases at V and 5 bases at J; junction bases unmatched: 8. Germline CDR1 reads ENHRY; CDR2 reads SYGVKD. CDR3 residues: CAISDPRDRVHNEQFF. The CDR3 region has the DNA TGTGCCATCAGTGACCCCCGGGACAGGGTCCACAATGAGCAGTTCTTC.

The gene calls are TRBV5-1 and TRBJ2-1; D gene ambiguous. The CDR3 length is 14 residues. Germline loops: CDR1 SGHRS, CDR2 YFSETQ. Trimming stripped 0 bases from V and 6 bases from J, with 10 bases between. CDR3 sequence (DNA): TGCGCCAGCAGCTTGGCCACGGCGATCAATGAGCAGTTCTTC. Translation: CASSLATAINEQFF.

The J gene is TRBJ1-2, the V gene TRBV25-1; maybe TRBD1 (5 bases). Per the germline V gene, CDR1 is MGHDK and CDR2 is SYGVNS. V lost 0 bases and J lost 7, with 9 bases in between. This CDR3 is 13 amino acids long. The DNA of the CDR3 is TGTGCCAGCAGTGAATATAGTGGGGGTGGCTACACCTTC. Protein: CASSEYSGGGYTF.

The chain links TRBV28 to TRBJ1-4; D is unclear. The ends were cut back, 3 bases at V and 0 bases at J, with 5 bases in the middle. The CDR3 loop spans 14 amino acids. Germline CDR1 and CDR2: MDHEN and SYDVKM. The CDR3 DNA follows: TGTGCCAGCAGTTTTCGCGCAACTAATGAAAAACTGTTTTTT. Its translation: CASSFRATNEKLFF.

The DNA for the CDR3 is TGTGCCACCAGCGTTGGACTTGCCAGTGACGAGCAGTACTTC. This translates into CATSVGLASDEQYF. The chain combines TRBV15 with TRBJ2-7; maybe TRBD2 (5 bases). The V gene lost 5 bases and the J gene lost 5 bases, with 16 bases spanning the gap. The CDR3 is 14 residues long. Germline V gene lookup returns CDR1 LNHNV and CDR2 YYDKDF (reference sequence).

The chain employs TRBV24-1 and TRBJ1-2, with unresolved D. Trimming took off 6 bases at V and 0 bases at J, with 10 bases between the two ends. The germline V gene encodes CDR1 KGHDR and CDR2 SFDVKD. The CDR3 sequence is 14 residues long. The CDR3 nucleotides read TGTGCCACCAGTCTGGGTCCCCCTAACTATGGCTACACCTTC. Encoded protein: CATSLGPPNYGYTF.

V and J are TRBV18 and TRBJ1-5; 9 nucleotides line up with TRBD1. CDR1 is KGHSH, CDR2 LQKENI, per germline. This CDR3 contains 16 residues. Trimming removed 4 bases from V and 4 bases from J; junction bases left unmatched: 8. The chain's CDR3 is CASSQQGQGYNQPQHF. The DNA of the CDR3 is TGTGCCAGCTCACAGCAGGGACAGGGTTATAATCAGCCCCAGCATTTT.

This chain links TRBV24-1 with TRBJ1-5; 9 nucleotides align to TRBD1. Germline V gene sequence: CDR1 KGHDR, CDR2 SFDVKD. The CDR3 has 16 residues. V gave up 4 bases and J gave up 2 bases; unmatched junction bases: 5. CDR3 loop: CATSEHRGRGNQPQHF. The DNA for the CDR3 is TGTGCCACCAGTGAACACAGGGGGCGCGGCAATCAGCCCCAGCATTTT.